The clone carrying this T cell receptor (beta chain) appeared a few times. The data were produced by immunoSEQ multiplex PCR, yet TCRdb's version contains in-frame clones alone and is incomplete. The repertoire holds approximately 1.1 million clones, with around 78% as singletons. This sample is part of a study of shared clonotypes between healthy human individuals. The ends were cut back, 5 bases at V and 1 base at J, with 10 bases in the middle. Germline values: CDR1 SGHDT, CDR2 YYEEEE. The CDR3 is made up of 14 amino acids. The chain employs TRBV5-6 and TRBJ1-3; D gene unclear. Sequences were obtained from memory CD4+ T cells from PBMCs. As for subset: CD45RA-negative fraction. The receptor comes from a man aged 18 to 30 in good health. Some clones in this sample may be carry-over from other donors' samples. CDR3 in amino acids: CASREGGSGNTIYF. DNA of the CDR3: TGTGCCAGCAGGGAAGGAGGATCTGGAAACACCATATATTTT.